These 15 T cell receptor beta chains were all obtained from the same sample, sequenced in a study of blood T cell repertoires in COVID-19. Assay: immunoSEQ multiplex PCR; the TCRdb copy retains only in-frame clones and omits some. Here the sample spans 15,000 to 20,000 clones, 70% to 85% being singletons. The source material was peripheral blood. The source is a man in his 70s with COVID-19, enrolled during active disease.

This chain uses TRBV28 with TRBJ1-2; D is uncertain. Between the trimmed V and J ends, which lost 6 bases and 4 bases, there was a span of 12 bases. Per germline, CDR1 MDHEN and CDR2 SYDVKM. The CDR3 is 13 amino acids. Written as DNA, the CDR3 is TGTGCCAGCAGACCGAGGAGTGGCTATGGCTACACCTTC. This translates into CASRPRSGYGYTF.

The chain employs TRBV5-1 and TRBJ1-1; possibly TRBD1 for D (6 bases). This CDR3 spans 15 amino acids. The ends were cut back, 0 bases at V and 2 bases at J, with 11 bases in the middle. Germline lookup yields CDR1 SGHRS and CDR2 YFSETQ. CDR3 residues: CASSLGGGTNTEAFF. The CDR3 nucleotides are TGCGCCAGCAGCTTGGGAGGGGGTACTAACACTGAAGCTTTCTTT. Filled out from reference TRBV5-1 and TRBJ1-1, the complete variable domain reads KAGVTQTPRYLIKTRGQQVTLSCSPISGHRSVSWYQQTPGQGLQFLFEYFSETQRNKGNFPGRFSGRQFSNSRSEMNVSTLELGDSALYLCASSLGGGTNTEAFFGQGTRLTVV.

This chain uses TRBV29-1 with TRBJ2-7; D is perhaps TRBD1 (6 bases). The germline V and J ends were trimmed by 4 bases and 2 bases, with 9 bases remaining between them. CDR1 and CDR2 (germline): SQVTM, ANQGSEA. The CDR3 runs 12 residues. As DNA, the CDR3 is TGCAGCGTTGGGGGGCCTGCCTACGAGCAGTACTTC. The encoded protein is CSVGGPAYEQYF.

The chain combines TRBV30 with TRBJ2-7, with 8 bases aligning to TRBD1. Germline CDR1 is GTSNPN and CDR2 is SVGIG (reference sequence). With V trimmed by 1 base and J by 2 bases, 4 bases remained unmatched. The CDR3 is 14 residues long. The CDR3 is CAWSGQGATYEQYF. CDR3 in DNA: TGTGCCTGGAGTGGGCAGGGGGCCACCTACGAGCAGTACTTC.

This rearrangement joins TRBV3-1 (or the pseudogene TRBV3-2) to TRBJ1-1; TRBD1 aligns across 8 bases. Trimming cost V 2 bases and J 11 bases; bases outside gene matches: 10. Germline CDR1 LGHDT, CDR2 YNNKEL (reference sequence). This CDR3 contains 14 residues. The CDR3, as DNA: TGTGCCAGCAGCCAATCGGACAGGGTTGGCCGTGCTTTCTTT. Protein: CASSQSDRVGRAFF.

The rearrangement joins TRBV24-1 to TRBJ1-1; no definite D call. V was shortened by 6 bases and J by 3 bases, with 10 bases between the two germline ends. The CDR3 is 13 amino acids. Germline V lookup: CDR1 KGHDR, CDR2 SFDVKD. CDR3 protein: CATSPAGYTEAFF. CDR3 DNA sequence: TGTGCCACCAGTCCGGCGGGGTACACTGAAGCTTTCTTT.

The V gene is TRBV9, the J gene TRBJ2-7; no clear D. V lost 0 bases to trimming and J lost 0 bases, with 4 bases between them. Per germline, CDR1 SGDLS and CDR2 YYNGEE. The CDR3 sequence is 13 residues long. The CDR3 DNA is TGTGCCAGCAGCGTAGGGAGCTCCTACGAGCAGTACTTC. Translated: CASSVGSSYEQYF.

The V call is TRBV5-1, the J call TRBJ2-7; TRBD1 aligns across 12 bases. V lost 4 bases, J lost 4 bases, and 12 bases stayed unmatched. Looked up from germline, CDR1 is SGHRS and CDR2 is YFSETQ. This CDR3 is built from 17 residues. The CDR3 protein is CASSRGTGTGGRYEQYF. CDR3 DNA: TGCGCCAGCAGCAGGGGAACCGGGACAGGGGGCAGGTACGAGCAGTACTTC.

V and J are TRBV6-2 or TRBV6-3 and TRBJ1-1, with D unresolved. This CDR3 comprises 15 residues. CDR1 and CDR2 (germline): MNHEY, SVGEGT. The ends were cut back, 0 bases at V and 1 base at J, with 9 bases in the middle. The CDR3 loop reads CASSYSAGWNTEAFF. CDR3 coding DNA: TGTGCCAGCAGTTACTCTGCAGGTTGGAACACTGAAGCTTTCTTT.

V is TRBV10-3 and J is TRBJ1-2, with D possibly being TRBD1 (5 bases). Germline lookup yields CDR1 ENHRY and CDR2 SYGVKD. Trimming took 10 bases from V and 0 from J, leaving 18 bases between them. This CDR3 has 15 residues. Written as DNA, the CDR3 is TGTGCCACCACTGCCTTCGGGGGAACTAACTATGGCTACACCTTC. As protein: CATTAFGGTNYGYTF.

The J gene is TRBJ2-7, the V gene TRBV4-1, with D tentatively TRBD2 (5 bases). The CDR3 is 19 residues long. Germline values: CDR1 MGHRA, CDR2 YSYEKL. V was shortened by 0 bases and J by 2 bases, with 23 bases between the two germline ends. CDR3 sequence (DNA): TGCGCCAGCAGCCAAGAGCCACCCTTCGGGGTCCCCCCAACCTACGAGCAGTACTTC. This encodes CASSQEPPFGVPPTYEQYF.

The V call is TRBV4-1, the J call TRBJ1-2, with unresolved D. Trimming cost V 0 bases and J 5 bases, with 7 bases left between them. This CDR3 is built from 13 residues. In germline, CDR1 is MGHRA, CDR2 YSYEKL. The CDR3 spells CASSQEGRYGYTF. CDR3 bases: TGCGCCAGCAGCCAAGAGGGGAGGTATGGCTACACCTTC.

The rearrangement joins TRBV10-3 to TRBJ1-3, with no clear D. In germline, CDR1 is ENHRY, CDR2 SYGVKD. The CDR3 is made up of 13 amino acids. Trimming cost V 4 bases and J 8 bases, with 12 bases left between them. CDR3 in DNA: TGTGCCATCAGTGTCCAGGAAGATCACACCATATATTTT. Amino acid sequence: CAISVQEDHTIYF.

V usage is TRBV19 and J usage is TRBJ1-3; possible D gene TRBD1, 5 bases. V gave up 10 bases and J gave up 0 bases, with 10 bases separating them. The CDR3 spans 13 residues. The germline V gene encodes CDR1 LNHDA and CDR2 SQIVND (reference sequence). CDR3 sequence: CATGGGSGNTIYF. CDR3 nucleotide sequence: TGTGCCACCGGGGGGGGCTCTGGAAACACCATATATTTT.

V gene TRBV27 combines with J gene TRBJ1-4; 7 bases match TRBD1. Losses at the gene ends were 4 bases for V and 3 bases for J; bases not matched to a gene: 8. The CDR3 length is 16 residues. Germline CDR1 MNHEY, CDR2 SMNVEV (reference sequence). The CDR3 bases are TGTGCCAGCAGTTCGACAGGGTTGGGGGCTAATGAAAAACTGTTTTTT. Its protein product is CASSSTGLGANEKLFF.